This T cell receptor beta chain emerged from a study of control samples from healthy donors and cancer patients. CDR1 and CDR2 (germline): SGHTA, FQGNSA. There are 12 residues in the CDR3. V was pared by 6 bases and J by 8 bases, with 2 bases of the junction left unmatched. Using immunoSEQ multiplex PCR, the repertoire was profiled, and TCRdb retains in-frame clones only, with some absent. This table has some 71,000 clones, around nine tenths appearing once. The chain joins TRBV7-2 to TRBJ2-1; 9 nucleotides align to TRBD2. Material: PBMCs. This clonotype was sampled from a man aged 55-75 years with colorectal cancer. CDR3 nucleotides: TGTGCCAGCAGAATAGCGGGGGATGAGCAGTTCTTC. Translated, it gives CASRIAGDEQFF.